Each of the 6 T cell receptor beta chains below was sequenced from the same sample in a study of blood T cell repertoires in COVID-19. Repertoires were generated with immunoSEQ multiplex PCR, while TCRdb's copy carries only in-frame clones and drops some. The sample consists of roughly 120,000 clones, 80% to 95% of them appearing once. Sequencing input: peripheral blood. These receptors all come from a man aged 45-65 years with COVID-19, enrolled during active disease.

The gene calls are TRBV5-4 and TRBJ2-1; TRBD2 aligns across 8 bases. V dropped 4 bases and J dropped 0; count of bases not matched to a gene: 6. Germline CDR1 is SGHNT and CDR2 is YYREEE (reference sequence). This CDR3 region has 16 residues. The CDR3 DNA follows: TGTGCCAGCAGCCCTAGCGGGTTACTCTCCTACAATGAGCAGTTCTTC. It is translated as CASSPSGLLSYNEQFF.

The J gene is TRBJ2-3, the V gene TRBV11-3; TRBD2 agrees at 14 bases. Germline V gene sequence: CDR1 SGHNT, CDR2 YENEEA. CDR3 length: 19 residues. V shed 0 bases, J shed 4 bases, and the junction held 9 bases outside the gene matches. In DNA, the CDR3 is TGTGCCAGCAGCTTAGAGTTGGGGACTAGCGGGAGTTGCCCAGATACGCAGTATTTT. Residues: CASSLELGTSGSCPDTQYF. Combining the CDR3 with reference TRBV11-3 and TRBJ2-3 gives the whole variable domain EAGVVQSPRYKIIEKKQPVAFWCNPISGHNTLYWYLQNLGQGPELLIRYENEEAVDDSQLPKDRFSAERLKGVDSTLKIQPAELGDSAVYLCASSLELGTSGSCPDTQYFGPGTRLTVL.

In its sample, this clone was seen once. The chain joins TRBV28 to TRBJ2-7; TRBD2 aligns across 9 bases. The CDR3 has 16 residues. The V gene's germline CDR1 is MDHEN and CDR2 SYDVKM. V was clipped by 1 base and J by 0 bases; unmatched bases: 4. Here the CDR3 reads CASSLSEREASYEQYF. The CDR3, as DNA: TGTGCCAGCAGTTTATCCGAGCGGGAGGCCTCCTACGAGCAGTACTTC.

In nucleotides, the CDR3 is TGCGCCAGCAGCTTGCAGGGCAGTCAGAACACTGAAGCTTTCTTT. Its protein is CASSLQGSQNTEAFF. The J gene is TRBJ1-1, the V gene TRBV5-1; D possibly corresponds to TRBD1 (5 bases). The germline gives CDR1 SGHRS, CDR2 YFSETQ. Deletions cut 1 base from V and 1 base from J, with 11 bases between. CDR3 size: 15 residues.

V usage is TRBV7-9 and J usage is TRBJ2-5; 7 bases fit TRBD1. In germline, CDR1 is SEHNR, CDR2 FQNEAQ (reference sequence). V shed 4 bases and J 5 bases; nucleotides not matched to a gene: 10. This CDR3 is 15 amino acids long. As DNA, the CDR3 is TGTGCCAGCAGCTCGATCGACAGGGTGGGGGAGACCCAGTACTTC. It specifies CASSSIDRVGETQYF.

The chain combines TRBV28 with TRBJ2-7, with D possibly matching TRBD2 (6 bases). Between the trimmed V and J ends, which lost 5 bases and 7 bases, there was a span of 18 bases. CDR1 is MDHEN and CDR2 is SYDVKM in the germline V gene. This CDR3 is built from 14 residues. The CDR3: CASSPLMGLAEQYF. Here the CDR3 DNA reads TGTGCCAGCAGTCCCCTTATGGGACTTGCAGAGCAGTACTTC.